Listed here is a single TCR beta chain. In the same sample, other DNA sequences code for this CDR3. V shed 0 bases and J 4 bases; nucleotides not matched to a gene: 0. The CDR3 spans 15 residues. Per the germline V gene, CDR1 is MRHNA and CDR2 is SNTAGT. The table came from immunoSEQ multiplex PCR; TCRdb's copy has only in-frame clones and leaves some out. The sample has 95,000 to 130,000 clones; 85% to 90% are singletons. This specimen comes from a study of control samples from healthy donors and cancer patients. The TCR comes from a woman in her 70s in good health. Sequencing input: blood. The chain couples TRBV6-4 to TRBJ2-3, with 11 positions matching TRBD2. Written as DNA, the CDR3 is TGTGCCAGCAGTGACTCTAGCGGGGGGGCAGATACGCAGTATTTT. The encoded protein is CASSDSSGGADTQYF.